Shown below are 2 T cell receptor beta chains from a single sample sequenced in a study of blood T cells in healthy people across ages (dated by TCRdb to 2014 to 2015). Library generation was performed with 5' RACE. Sequencer: Illumina HiSeq 2500. A second PCR of about 7 to 12 cycles was run with a J-beta primer mix and a sample-barcoded 5' primer. TCRdb trimmed the raw reads at Q25, called clones with MiXCR and kept productive beta chains. Entries that share a CDR3 protein sequence are merged under the most common genes and DNA. For this sample the table gives 900,000 to 950,000 distinct CDR3 sequences, of which 25% to 35% were detected only once. The ten most abundant clones make up roughly 10% of the sample. These same data were also listed under a study on T cells of mothers and their children.

Sequencing input: blood. All receptors come from a woman aged 40 to 50 in good health.

This clonotype was seen a single time. This chain uses TRBV5-1 with TRBJ2-2, with 7 bases that match TRBD2. Germline values: CDR1 SGHRS, CDR2 YFSETQ. The CDR3 runs 16 residues. The V and J ends lost 5 bases and 0 bases, in that order; junction bases with no gene match: 7. CDR3 residues: CASRPTSASNTGELFF. Written as DNA, the CDR3 is TGCGCCAGCAGGCCTACTAGCGCCTCGAACACCGGGGAGCTGTTTTTT.

Ten or more counts support this clonotype. The chain has TRBV29-1 and TRBJ1-2; D is unresolved. V lost 4 bases, J lost 2 bases, and 14 bases lay in between. The CDR3 covers 14 residues. Per the germline V gene, CDR1 is SQVTM and CDR2 is ANQGSEA. Here the CDR3 DNA reads TGCAGCGTTGGACGGGGTACAGCCAACTATGGCTACACCTTC. This gives the protein CSVGRGTANYGYTF. Supplemented by reference TRBV29-1 and TRBJ1-2, the full variable domain reads SAVISQKPSRDICQRGTSLTIQCQVDSQVTMMFWYRQQPGQSLTLIATANQGSEATYESGFVIDKFPISRPNLTFSTLTVSNMSPEDSSIYLCSVGRGTANYGYTFGSGTRLTVV.